The 27 T cell receptor beta chains below come from one sample, sequenced in a study of tumor and adjacent non-tumor tissue in lung cancer. This sample's RNA came from whole unsorted tissue. Three rounds of nested PCR, following a modified ARM-PCR protocol, produced the TCRbeta library. MiXCR, run by TCRdb on the multiplex PCR reads, gives a single entry per CDR3 protein. Of 200,000 to 250,000 distinct CDR3 sequences in the sample, roughly 70% are singletons; the top ten hold around 27%. Source material: lung tumor tissue. Receptors originate from a man aged 60-69 years with non-small cell lung cancer.

As to this clonotype: One junction end disagrees with the germline gene, perhaps due to a read error. The CDR3 protein is CTSSIRQGGTEAFF. The DNA of the CDR3 is TGCACCAGCAGCATAAGACAGGGAGGCACTGAAGCTTTCTTT. This chain uses TRBV5-1 with TRBJ1-1, with 7 bases matching TRBD1. The CDR3 length is 14 residues. Germline CDR1 and CDR2: SGHRS and YFSETQ.

With regard to this clonotype: A much more abundant neighbour one base away suggests this may be a read error. This chain joins TRBV28 and TRBJ2-3; possibly TRBD1 or TRBD2 for D (5 bases each). V shed 8 bases and J shed 4 bases, with 16 bases lying between them. The CDR3 is made up of 14 amino acids. Germline V gives CDR1 MDHEN, CDR2 SYDVKM. In DNA, the CDR3 is TGTGCCAGCGGGAAACTAGGGGCTGCAGATACGCAGTATTTT. As protein: CASGKLGAADTQYF.

Comment on this clonotype: The junction departs from germline at one end; a sequencing error may be responsible. This sequence joins TRBV20-1 and TRBJ2-5; D possibly corresponds to TRBD1 (5 bases). Germline V CDR1 and CDR2: DFQATT, SNEGSKA (reference sequence). CDR3 length: 13 amino acids. CDR3 protein: CGARDRRDVTQYF. In DNA form, the CDR3 reads TGCGGTGCTAGAGATCGCAGGGATGTGACCCAGTATTTC.

The CDR3 is CATIPGQWVSGANVLTF. The CDR3 DNA reads TGTGCCACCATCCCTGGACAGTGGGTCTCTGGGGCCAACGTCCTGACTTTC. This chain uses TRBV24-1 with TRBJ2-6; D is possibly TRBD1 (6 bases). Per the germline V gene, CDR1 is KGHDR and CDR2 is SFDVKD. This CDR3 region has 17 residues. V was pared by 8 bases and J by 0 bases, with 16 bases between.

As regards this clonotype: This sequence may be a read error, since a much larger clone differs from it by one base. The J gene is TRBJ2-1, the V gene TRBV4-2, with 7 bases that match TRBD2. The CDR3 consists of 17 residues. Germline V gives CDR1 LGHNA, CDR2 YNFKEQ. This CDR3 reads CASSQKNQREGINEQSF. CDR3 in DNA: TGTGCCAGCAGCCAAAAGAACCAGCGGGAAGGGATAAATGAGCAGTCCTTC.

This clonotype has ten or more counts. V gene TRBV29-1 combines with J gene TRBJ2-2; a weak D match, TRBD1 (6 bases). Germline V gene sequence: CDR1 SQVTM, CDR2 ANQGSEA. CDR3 length equals 13 residues. V was shortened by 7 bases and J by 5 bases, with 14 bases between the two germline ends. The CDR3 is CSAGTRDTGELFF. The CDR3 DNA reads TGCAGCGCCGGGACACGTGATACCGGGGAGCTGTTTTTT.

About this clonotype itself: One end of the junction does not line up with germline, which may come from a read error. The chain is built from TRBV6-2 or TRBV6-3 and TRBJ1-5; a weak D match, TRBD1 (5 bases). The CDR3 is 15 amino acids. CDR1 is MNHEY and CDR2 is SVGEGT in the germline V gene. CDR3 region: CASSRQGRERQPQHF. The CDR3 region has the DNA TGCGCCAGCAGCCGCCAGGGCAGGGAGCGGCAGCCCCAGCATTTT.

Only one count was recorded for this clonotype. Relative to the germline gene, one junction end is altered; a read error may explain this. The J gene is TRBJ2-7, the V gene TRBV5-5; D is unclear. CDR1 is SGHKS, CDR2 YYEKEE, per germline (reference sequence). The CDR3 sequence is 12 residues long. CDR3 nucleotide sequence: TGTGCCAGCAGCTTTTCCAACTACGAGCACTACTTC. Translation: CASSFSNYEHYF.

As to this clonotype: A single base separates this from a much larger clone, so it may be a read error. V and J are TRBV20-1 and TRBJ1-1, with D unresolved. CDR3 length: 12 residues. Germline assignment: CDR1 DFQATT and CDR2 SNEGSKA (reference sequence). The CDR3 coding sequence is TGCAGTGCAAAGGTCCGGAACACTGAAGCTTCCTTT. It is translated as CSAKVRNTEASF.

Notes on this clonotype: At one boundary the junction diverges from the germline segment, which might be a read error. The rearrangement uses TRBV20-1 and TRBJ1-6, with D possibly TRBD1 on 5 matching bases. CDR3 size: 16 residues. Germline V gene data show CDR1 as DFQATT and CDR2 as SNEGSKA (reference sequence). The DNA of the CDR3 is TGCAGTGCTACGAAGACCGGTGTGGGGGTACAGTCACCACTCCACTTT. Its translation: CSATKTGVGVQSPLHF.

This clonotype appeared a single time. This chain uses TRBV13 with TRBJ2-3; 7 bases agree with TRBD2. CDR1 and CDR2 (germline): PRHDT, FYEKMQ (reference sequence). The CDR3 sequence is 15 residues long. V gave up 5 bases and J gave up 5 bases; unmatched junction bases: 10. CDR3 in amino acids: CASSPGGPNRDTQYF. CDR3 sequence (DNA): TGTGCCAGCAGCCCGGGGGGACCTAACAGAGATACGCAGTATTTT.

This clonotype was seen a handful of times. The chain joins TRBV20-1 to TRBJ1-2; D is uncertain. V dropped 0 bases and J dropped 3 bases, with 17 bases sitting between them. This CDR3 has 16 amino acids. Per germline, CDR1 DFQATT and CDR2 SNEGSKA (reference sequence). The CDR3 nucleotides are TGCAGTGCTAGAGAAATCGGGCAGTTTCATTACTATGGCTACACCTTC. Its protein is CSAREIGQFHYYGYTF.

A note on this clonotype: Given a much more abundant clone one base away, this may be a read error. The chain carries TRBV11-2 and TRBJ1-5; tentative D call: TRBD1 (5 bases). The V end lost 5 bases, the J end lost 9 bases, and 11 bases lay between the germline ends. Looked up from germline, CDR1 is SGHAT and CDR2 is FQNNGV. The CDR3 consists of 12 residues. The CDR3, as DNA: TGTGCCAGCAGCGACCAGGGTCTGCCCCAGCATTTT. Protein sequence: CASSDQGLPQHF.

The chain employs TRBV6-5 and TRBJ1-6, with 7 bases matching TRBD1. The V gene end was trimmed by 7 bases and the J gene end by 8 bases; junction bases not matched to a gene: 11. Germline V gene lookup returns CDR1 MNHEY and CDR2 SVGAGI. The CDR3 runs 15 residues. The CDR3: CASITLNRGHSPLHF. DNA for the CDR3: TGTGCCAGCATTACCCTCAACAGGGGTCATTCACCCCTCCACTTT.

Here the CDR3 DNA reads TGTGCCAGCAGTGAAGCTTCTGGGACAGGGTCCTCCAAGCAGTACTTC. Its translation: CASSEASGTGSSKQYF. The chain recombines TRBV6-1 with TRBJ2-7, with 9 bases fitting TRBD1. CDR1 and CDR2 (germline): MNHNS, SASEGT. The CDR3 covers 16 residues. J was trimmed by 8 bases and V by 0 bases; bases with no gene match: 11.

V and J are TRBV20-1 and TRBJ2-7, with TRBD2 as a possible D gene (6 bases). V lost 1 base and J 0 bases, leaving 19 bases between the germline ends. Germline loops: CDR1 DFQATT, CDR2 SNEGSKA (reference sequence). The CDR3 is made up of 17 amino acids. The CDR3 DNA sequence: TGCAGTGCTAGAGCAGAAAATAACGGGGGTAGCTCCTACGAGCAGTACTTC. As protein: CSARAENNGGSSYEQYF.

The sample holds one count of this clonotype. The J gene is TRBJ2-5, the V gene TRBV11-3; D perhaps matches TRBD2 (7 bases). V was cut by 4 bases and J by 7 bases, with 19 bases left in between. This CDR3 spans 15 amino acids. The V gene's germline CDR1 is SGHNT and CDR2 YENEEA. The CDR3: CASSSTRWEGGTQYF. Here the CDR3 DNA reads TGTGCCAGCAGCTCGACTAGATGGGAGGGGGGGACCCAGTACTTC.

As concerns this clonotype: A much larger clone sits a single nucleotide away, making a read error possible. The rearrangement uses TRBV20-1 and TRBJ1-5, with D uncertain. CDR3 length: 11 residues. CDR1 is DFQATT, CDR2 SNEGSKA, per germline (reference sequence). V gave up 7 bases and J gave up 13 bases, with 17 bases separating them. The CDR3 region is CSGLYEAMQHF. The DNA of the CDR3 is TGCAGTGGGTTATACGAGGCGATGCAGCATTTT.

In its sample, this clonotype was seen once. The conserved closing phenylalanine or tryptophan is absent in this CDR3, likely reflecting a read error. This chain connects TRBV11-3 to TRBJ2-3, with D tentatively TRBD2 (6 bases). The V end lost 5 bases, the J end lost 6 bases, and 15 bases lay between the germline ends. This CDR3 comprises 14 residues. Germline CDR1 reads SGHNT; CDR2 reads YENEEA. The chain's CDR3 is CASSPPTRPDTQYY. The CDR3 DNA sequence: TGTGCCAGCAGCCCCCCGACTAGGCCTGATACGCAGTATTAT.

As for this clonotype: A junction boundary mismatches the germline segment, possibly from a read error. The chain has TRBV11-3 and TRBJ2-5; 8 bases agree with TRBD1. Germline V CDR1 and CDR2: SGHNT, YENEEA. The CDR3 sequence is 15 residues long. Written as DNA, the CDR3 is TGTGCCAGCAGCTCTGGACAGGGTAGGTTCGAGACCAAGTACTTC. Translating gives CASSSGQGRFETKYF. Drawing the rest from reference TRBV11-3 and TRBJ2-5, the complete variable domain is EAGVVQSPRYKIIEKKQPVAFWCNPISGHNTLYWYLQNLGQGPELLIRYENEEAVDDSQLPKDRFSAERLKGVDSTLKIQPAELGDSAVYLCASSSGQGRFETKYFGPGTRLLVL.

This clonotype was seen ten or more times. The chain is built from TRBV6-2 or TRBV6-3 and TRBJ2-7; TRBD2 agrees at 10 bases. The germline V gene encodes CDR1 MNHEY and CDR2 SVGEGT. The CDR3 runs 15 residues. Trimming removed 4 bases from V and 3 bases from J; junction bases left unmatched: 6. The CDR3 DNA reads TGTGCCAGCAGTTCCACTAGCGGGGTTGTCTACGAGCAGTACTTC. Residues: CASSSTSGVVYEQYF.

The chain employs TRBV19 and TRBJ2-7, with a weak D call TRBD1 (6 bases). Per the germline V gene, CDR1 is LNHDA and CDR2 is SQIVND (reference sequence). Trimming removed 1 base from V and 5 bases from J, with 15 bases in between. This CDR3 spans 15 amino acids. The CDR3 loop reads CASSIAARGGDEQYF. Written as DNA, the CDR3 is TGTGCCAGTAGTATAGCGGCCAGGGGCGGCGACGAGCAGTACTTC.

V is TRBV12-3 or TRBV12-4 and J is TRBJ1-3; D gene ambiguous. Trimming stripped 3 bases from V and 3 bases from J, with 9 bases between. The CDR3 covers 14 residues. This CDR3 reads CASSFTNSGNTIYF. The CDR3 coding sequence is TGTGCCAGCAGTTTCACCAACAGTGGAAACACCATATATTTT.

This clonotype was counted a single time. A read error may produce the germline difference seen at one junction end. This chain connects TRBV4-1 to TRBJ2-1; 8 bases line up with TRBD2. This CDR3 comprises 17 residues. Germline V gives CDR1 MGHRA, CDR2 YSYEKL. The CDR3 is CASSPLGSSGHYNEQFF. In DNA, the CDR3 is TGCGCCAGCAGCCCATTAGGGTCTAGCGGGCACTACAATGAACAGTTCTTC.

V and J are TRBV30 and TRBJ2-7, with a weak D call TRBD1 (6 bases). The V gene lost 1 base and the J gene lost 6 bases, with 10 bases spanning the gap. Per the germline V gene, CDR1 is GTSNPN and CDR2 is SVGIG (reference sequence). The CDR3 contains 12 residues. The CDR3 here is CAWSAQGREQYF. Here the CDR3 DNA reads TGTGCCTGGAGTGCGCAGGGGCGCGAGCAGTACTTC.

Concerning this clonotype: Just one base apart from a much larger clone, this may be a read error. The chain couples TRBV20-1 to TRBJ2-7; D remains ambiguous. This CDR3 comprises 15 residues. Looked up from germline, CDR1 is DFQATT and CDR2 is SNEGSKA (reference sequence). The CDR3 here is CSADVTRASSCEQYF. The CDR3 coding sequence is TGCAGTGCCGACGTTACCCGGGCTTCCTCCTGCGAGCAGTACTTC.

As regards this clonotype: One end of the junction does not line up with germline, which may come from a read error. J is TRBJ2-7 and V is TRBV12-3 or TRBV12-4, with D tentatively TRBD1 or TRBD2 (6 bases each). The length of the CDR3 is 14 residues. Here the CDR3 reads CTSSFGGQPQEQYF. As DNA, the CDR3 is TGTACCAGCAGTTTCGGGGGCCAGCCTCAAGAACAGTACTTC.